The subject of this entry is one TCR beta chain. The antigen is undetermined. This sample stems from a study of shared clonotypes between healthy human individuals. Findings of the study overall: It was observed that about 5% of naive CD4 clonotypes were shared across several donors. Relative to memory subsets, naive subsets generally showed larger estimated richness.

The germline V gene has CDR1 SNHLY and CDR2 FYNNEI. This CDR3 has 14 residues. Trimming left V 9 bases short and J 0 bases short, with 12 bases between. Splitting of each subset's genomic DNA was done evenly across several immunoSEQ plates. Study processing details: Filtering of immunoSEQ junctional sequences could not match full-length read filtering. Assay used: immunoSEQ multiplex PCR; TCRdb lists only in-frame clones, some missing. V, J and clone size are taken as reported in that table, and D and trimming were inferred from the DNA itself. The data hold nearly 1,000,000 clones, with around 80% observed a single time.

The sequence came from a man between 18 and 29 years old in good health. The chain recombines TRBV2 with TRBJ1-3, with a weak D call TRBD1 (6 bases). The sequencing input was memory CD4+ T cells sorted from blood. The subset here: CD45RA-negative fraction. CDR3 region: CARGQTSSGNTIYF. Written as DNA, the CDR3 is TGTGCCAGGGGACAAACGAGCTCTGGAAACACCATATATTTT.